A selection of T cell receptor beta chains follows, all from one sample in a study of immune heterogeneity within non-small cell lung tumors. Using its own MiXCR run on the multiplex PCR reads, TCRdb lists one record per CDR3 protein. Among approximately 7,200 distinct CDR3 sequences listed, 20% to 25% were seen once. The specimen sequenced was lung tumor tissue. The receptors come from a man in his sixties with non-small cell lung cancer. Each CDR3 is given with its conserved first and last residue. The D gene is left open where the match is weak. Some rows have no size entry. The others give once, few or many, or a class for an expanded clone.

>TRBD2|TRBJ2-3|19|medium-sized|TRBV6-6
TGTGCCAGCAGTTACATAGGCGGGAGAGGGGACTTTAGCACAGATACGCAGTATTTT
CASSYIGGRGDFSTDTQYF
>.|TRBJ1-5|13|medium-sized|TRBV7-2
TGTGCCAGCAGCTTCGGAGGGGACCAGCCCCAGCATTTT
CASSFGGDQPQHF
>.|TRBJ1-1|12|.|TRBV3-1
TGTGCCAGCAGGCAGGAACGCGCTGAAGCTCTCTTT
CASRQERAEALF
>TRBD1|TRBJ1-1|14|medium-sized|TRBV27
TGTGCCAGCAGCCGACAGGGTCGTTGGACTGAAGCTTTCTTT
CASSRQGRWTEAFF
>TRBD2|TRBJ2-7|14|medium-sized|TRBV9
TGTGCCAGCCGGGGGCTAGCGGGAGTCTTCGAGCAGTACTTC
CASRGLAGVFEQYF
>TRBD2|TRBJ2-7|15|medium-sized|TRBV19
TGTGCCAGTAGCATCGGAGGCGGGAGCCCCTACGAGCAGTACTTC
CASSIGGGSPYEQYF
>TRBD1|TRBJ2-5|14|many|TRBV5-1
TGCGCCAGCAGCTTGGTGACAGGGCGCGAGACCCAGTACTTC
CASSLVTGRETQYF
>TRBD2|TRBJ2-1|15|medium-sized|TRBV19
TGTGCCAGTAGTACCCTTAGCGGGAGGATGAATGAGCAGTTCTTC
CASSTLSGRMNEQFF
>.|TRBJ1-5|11|medium-sized|TRBV5-8
TGTGCCTCAAACATAAATCAGCCCCAGCATTTT
CASNINQPQHF
>.|TRBJ2-6|14|medium-sized|TRBV7-9
TGTGCCAGCAGCGGGAGCTCTGGGGCCAACGTCCTGACTTTC
CASSGSSGANVLTF
>.|TRBJ2-7|13|medium-sized|TRBV11-2
TGTGCCAGCAGCTTAGGGGTAGCTCGCGAGCAGTACTTC
CASSLGVAREQYF
>.|TRBJ1-1|13|large|TRBV28
TGTGCCAGCAGTTTAGGGTGGAGCACTGAAGCTTTCTTT
CASSLGWSTEAFF
>TRBD1|TRBJ2-1|19|.|TRBV12-3/TRBV12-4
TGTGCCAGCACTCTGGACAGGGACACTGATACTACCTCCTACAGTGAGCAGTTCTTC
CASTLDRDTDTTSYSEQFF
>.|TRBJ1-6|15|medium-sized|TRBV19
TGTGCCTCAGCGCAGGTTGGAGGGGTAGATTCACCCCTCCACTTT
CASAQVGGVDSPLHF
>.|TRBJ1-2|13|many|TRBV7-8
TGTGCCAGCAGCCCCAGGGGTTTTGATGGCTACACCTTC
CASSPRGFDGYTF
>TRBD1|TRBJ1-6|15|medium-sized|TRBV5-1
TGCGCCAGCAGCTCGGACAGGGTTGATAATTCACCCCTCCACTTT
CASSSDRVDNSPLHF
>.|TRBJ2-3|14|medium-sized|TRBV12-3/TRBV12-4
TGTGCCAGCAAACGGGACCATAGCACAGATACGCAGTATTTT
CASKRDHSTDTQYF
>TRBD1|TRBJ2-1|19|few|TRBV5-5
TGTGCCAGCAGCTACCTCTTAGACAGGGTATCCCCTCGGAACAATGAGCAGTTCTTC
CASSYLLDRVSPRNNEQFF
>TRBD1|TRBJ2-7|11|.|TRBV29-1
TGCAGCGTTCCCACAGGGGGAGAGCAGTACTTC
CSVPTGGEQYF
>.|TRBJ2-5|14|many|TRBV6-1
TGTGCCAGCAGACCCACCGGACTCGGGGAGACCCAGTACTTC
CASRPTGLGETQYF
>.|TRBJ1-1|13|medium-sized|TRBV6-1
TGTGCCAGCAGCTGGGGGGGCACCGCTGAAGCTTTCTTT
CASSWGGTAEAFF
>TRBD2|TRBJ2-7|13|many|TRBV28
TGTGCCGGCCGGACTAGCGGGAGTTATAAGCAGTACTTC
CAGRTSGSYKQYF